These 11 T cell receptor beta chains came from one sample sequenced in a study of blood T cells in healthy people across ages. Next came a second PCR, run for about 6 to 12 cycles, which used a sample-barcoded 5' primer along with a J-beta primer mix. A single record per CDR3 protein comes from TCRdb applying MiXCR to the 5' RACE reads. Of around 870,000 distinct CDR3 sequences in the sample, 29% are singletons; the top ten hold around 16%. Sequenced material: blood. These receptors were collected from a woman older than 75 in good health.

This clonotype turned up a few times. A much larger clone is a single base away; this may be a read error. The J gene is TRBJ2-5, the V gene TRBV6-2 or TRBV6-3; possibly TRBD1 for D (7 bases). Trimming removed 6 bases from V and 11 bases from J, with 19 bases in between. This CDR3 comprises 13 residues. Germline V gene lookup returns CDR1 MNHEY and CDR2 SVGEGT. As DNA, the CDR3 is TGTGCCAGCAGGCGGGACAGCTACAATGAGCAGTACTTC. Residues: CASRRDSYNEQYF.

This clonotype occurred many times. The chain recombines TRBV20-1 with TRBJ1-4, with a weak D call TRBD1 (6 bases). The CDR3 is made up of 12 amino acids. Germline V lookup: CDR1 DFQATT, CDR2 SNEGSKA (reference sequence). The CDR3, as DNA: TGCATGGCGGGGGGGCCTAATGAAAAACTGTTTTTT. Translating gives CMAGGPNEKLFF.

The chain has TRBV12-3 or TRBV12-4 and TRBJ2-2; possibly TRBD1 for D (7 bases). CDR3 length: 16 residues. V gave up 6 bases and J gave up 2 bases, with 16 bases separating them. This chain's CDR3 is CASSPAGQLNTGELFF. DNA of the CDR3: TGTGCCAGCAGCCCGGCGGGACAGCTTAACACCGGGGAGCTGTTTTTT.

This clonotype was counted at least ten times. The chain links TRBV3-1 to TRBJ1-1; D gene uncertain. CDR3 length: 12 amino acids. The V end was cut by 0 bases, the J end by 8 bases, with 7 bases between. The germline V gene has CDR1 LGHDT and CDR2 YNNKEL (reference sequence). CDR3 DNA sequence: TGTGCCAGCAGCCAAGATCGAGGGGAAGCTTTCTTT. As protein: CASSQDRGEAFF.

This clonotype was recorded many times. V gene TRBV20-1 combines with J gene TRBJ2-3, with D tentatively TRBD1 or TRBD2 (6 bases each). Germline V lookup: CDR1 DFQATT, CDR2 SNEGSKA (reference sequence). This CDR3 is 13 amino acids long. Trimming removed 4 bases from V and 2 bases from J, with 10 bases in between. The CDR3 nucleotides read TGCAGTGCTACCCGGGGGCTCACAGATACGCAGTATTTT. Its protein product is CSATRGLTDTQYF.

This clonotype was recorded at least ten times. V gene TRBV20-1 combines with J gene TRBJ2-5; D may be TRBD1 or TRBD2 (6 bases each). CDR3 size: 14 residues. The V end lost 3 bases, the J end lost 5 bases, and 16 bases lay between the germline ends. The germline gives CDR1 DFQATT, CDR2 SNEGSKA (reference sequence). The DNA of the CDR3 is TGCAGTGCTAGCCCCCCCCGGGGGCGGGAGACCCAGTACTTC. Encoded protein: CSASPPRGRETQYF.

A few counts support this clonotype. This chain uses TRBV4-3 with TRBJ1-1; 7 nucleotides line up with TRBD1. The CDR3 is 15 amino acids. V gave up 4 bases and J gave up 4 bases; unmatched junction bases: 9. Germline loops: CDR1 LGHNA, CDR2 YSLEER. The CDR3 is CASSLSDRAGTEAFF. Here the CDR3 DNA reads TGCGCCAGCAGCCTTTCAGACAGGGCTGGCACTGAAGCTTTCTTT.

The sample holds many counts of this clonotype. CDR3 sequence: CSVGTSYNEQFF. CDR3 nucleotides: TGCAGCGTGGGAACCTCCTACAATGAGCAGTTCTTC. The rearrangement joins TRBV29-1 to TRBJ2-1, with D unclear. Germline-derived CDR1 and CDR2 are SQVTM and ANQGSEA. The V end lost 6 bases, the J end lost 0 bases, and 6 bases lay between the germline ends. The CDR3 extends over 12 amino acids.

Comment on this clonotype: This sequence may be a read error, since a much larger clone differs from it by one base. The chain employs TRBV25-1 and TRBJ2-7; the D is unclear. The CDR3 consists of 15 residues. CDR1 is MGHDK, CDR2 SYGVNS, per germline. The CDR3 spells CASSDSGGLSHEQYF. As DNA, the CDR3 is TGTGCCAGCAGTGACTCGGGTGGCCTCTCCCACGAGCAGTACTTC.

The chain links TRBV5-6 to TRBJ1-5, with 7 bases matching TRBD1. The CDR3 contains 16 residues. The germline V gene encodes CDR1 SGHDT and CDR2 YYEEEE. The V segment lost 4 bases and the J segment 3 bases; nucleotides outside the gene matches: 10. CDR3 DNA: TGTGCCAGCAGCGTCGCCGGGACAGCGGCCAATCAGCCCCAGCATTTT. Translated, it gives CASSVAGTAANQPQHF. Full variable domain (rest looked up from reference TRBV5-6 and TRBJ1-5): DAGVTQSPTHLIKTRGQQVTLRCSPKSGHDTVSWYQQALGQGPQFIFQYYEEEERQRGNFPDRFSGHQFPNYSSELNVNALLLGDSALYLCASSVAGTAANQPQHFGDGTRLSIL.

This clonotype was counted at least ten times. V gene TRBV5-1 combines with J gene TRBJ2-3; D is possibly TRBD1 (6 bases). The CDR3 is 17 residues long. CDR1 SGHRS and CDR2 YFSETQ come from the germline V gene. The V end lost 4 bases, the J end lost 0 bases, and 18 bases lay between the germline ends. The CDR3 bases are TGCGCCAGCAGCGCAGACACAGGGCCCACTAGCACAGATACGCAGTATTTT. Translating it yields CASSADTGPTSTDTQYF.